This T cell receptor (beta chain) came from a study of vaccination and CD4 T cells after COVID-19. About the research overall: Convalescent donors were composed of six males and four females, of whom two were Hispanic. Blood was drawn a median roughly 68 days post second dose, range 14 to 241. Two doses of either BNT162b2 or mRNA-1273 vaccine were given to participants.

Regarding treatment: roughly 11-day PBMC culture with coronavirus spike peptide pools or control peptides (ViraFEST assay). Healthy recipients of the vaccine lacked prior SARS-CoV-2 infection, as demonstrated by nucleocapsid antibodies that were negative both before and after vaccination. The CDR3 extends over 14 amino acids. Looked up from germline, CDR1 is ENHRY and CDR2 is SYGVKD. V was pared by 6 bases and J by 3 bases, with 15 bases between. Cultured CD4+ T-cell DNA underwent Oncomine TCR Beta short-read sequencing. In TCRdb, the PCR reads were re-called with MiXCR into one record per CDR3 protein. The sample shows about 23,000 distinct CDR3 sequences, 40% to 50% of them seen only once. This clonotype has a handful of counts. Its antigen is unidentified.

The clonotype was recovered from a human donor who received a COVID-19 vaccine. Specimen: CD4+ T cells from blood, cultured in vitro, collected before SARS-CoV-2 vaccination. The V and J genes are TRBV10-3 and TRBJ2-7; D gene uncertain. This CDR3 is CAIRHPTNHYEQYF. DNA of the CDR3: TGTGCCATCAGGCACCCTACAAACCACTACGAGCAGTACTTC.